This TCR beta chain originates from a study of T-cell reconstitution after alpha-beta-depleted transplantation in children. This clonotype was counted at least ten times. Unique molecular identifiers were incorporated during preparation of the TCRbeta library. TCRdb passed the PCR reads through MiXCR, listing each CDR3 protein once. Counted here are some 640,000 distinct CDR3 sequences, about 15% occurring once; the ten biggest clones make up approximately 1%. This TCR derives from a human donor who donated a stem cell graft to a child with acute myeloid leukemia. The sequenced sample was PBMCs from the stem cell graft donor, obtained from the stem cell graft.

In DNA, the CDR3 is TGTGCCAGCAGGGGGGAAGGAACCGGGGAGCTGTTTTTT. Encoded protein: CASRGEGTGELFF. The chain is built from TRBV12-3 or TRBV12-4 and TRBJ2-2; D might be TRBD1 or TRBD2, each matching 5 bases. V lost 6 bases and J 5 bases, leaving 10 bases between the germline ends. This CDR3 contains 13 residues.